Below are 9 T cell receptor beta chains sequenced from a single sample in a study of brain T cells in children with intractable seizures. Produced via immunoSEQ multiplex PCR; TCRdb's table is partial and in-frame only. The sample holds some 62,000 clones, 90% to 96% seen once. Specimen: peripheral blood, collected at surgery. These receptor sequences come from a boy under two years old with focal cortical dysplasia and intractable seizures.

J is TRBJ2-7 and V is TRBV5-1; D gene unclear. Trimming cost V 9 bases and J 0 bases, with 16 bases left between them. The CDR3 runs 14 residues. From germline, CDR1 is SGHRS and CDR2 YFSETQ. CDR3 coding DNA: TGCGCCACTGTGGGCAGACCTCCCTCCTACGAGCAGTACTTC. It is translated as CATVGRPPSYEQYF.

The CDR3 reads CASTGNAPRYETMLTGELFF. In DNA form, the CDR3 reads TGTGCCAGCACCGGGAATGCTCCCCGCTATGAAACTATGTTGACCGGGGAGCTGTTTTTT. The J gene is TRBJ2-2, the V gene TRBV28; TRBD2 is a possible D gene (5 bases). V gave up 7 bases and J gave up 5 bases, with 32 bases separating them. Germline V gene lookup returns CDR1 MDHEN and CDR2 SYDVKM. This CDR3 has 20 residues. Looking up the rest from reference TRBV28 and TRBJ2-2 gives the full variable domain: DVKVTQSSRYLVKRTGEKVFLECVQDMDHENMFWYRQDPGLGLRLIYFSYDVKMKEKGDIPEGYSVSREKKERFSLILESASTNQTSMYLCASTGNAPRYETMLTGELFFGEGSRLTVL.

The J gene is TRBJ2-7, the V gene TRBV19, with 10 bases that match TRBD2. Germline CDR1 reads LNHDA; CDR2 reads SQIVND (reference sequence). This CDR3 comprises 14 residues. The J segment lost 3 bases and the V segment lost 5 bases, leaving 4 bases of the junction unmatched. The CDR3 loop is CASSSGLASYEQYF. The CDR3 DNA reads TGTGCCAGTAGTTCGGGACTAGCGAGCTACGAGCAGTACTTC.

The chain has TRBV4-2 and TRBJ1-2; 7 nucleotides align to TRBD1. Germline CDR1 reads LGHNA; CDR2 reads YNFKEQ. V shed 4 bases, J shed 5 bases, and the junction held 10 bases outside the gene matches. The CDR3 runs to 15 residues. Here the CDR3 reads CASSLGTALGYGYTF. CDR3 sequence (DNA): TGTGCCAGCAGCCTAGGGACAGCCTTGGGGTATGGCTACACCTTC.

The chain joins TRBV6-1 to TRBJ2-3; unclear D gene. The CDR3 spans 16 residues. From germline, CDR1 is MNHNS and CDR2 SASEGT. V was clipped by 4 bases and J by 1 base, with 15 bases between them. This CDR3 reads CASSARTPSRTDTQYF. CDR3 nucleotides: TGTGCCAGCAGTGCCCGAACCCCCAGTCGCACAGATACGCAGTATTTT.

This clone showed up just once. One end of the junction fails to match germline, which may point to a read error. The genes are TRBV5-1 and TRBJ2-1; 12 nucleotides align to TRBD2. Germline CDR1 and CDR2: SGHRS and YFSETQ. This CDR3 has 15 amino acids. In DNA form, the CDR3 reads TGCGCCAGCAGCCCGCAAGATCCTAGCGGGAGGGCCTCGGTCTTC. Its protein is CASSPQDPSGRASVF. Full variable domain (remainder filled in from reference TRBV5-1 and TRBJ2-1): KAGVTQTPRYLIKTRGQQVTLSCSPISGHRSVSWYQQTPGQGLQFLFEYFSETQRNKGNFPGRFSGRQFSNSRSEMNVSTLELGDSALYLCASSPQDPSGRASVFGPGTRLTVL.

The chain carries TRBV9 and TRBJ1-3; TRBD1 might be the D (5 bases). Germline V CDR1 and CDR2: SGDLS, YYNGEE. This CDR3 comprises 14 residues. Trimming stripped 0 bases from V and 2 bases from J, with 6 bases between. The CDR3 reads CASSVVGAGNTIYF. CDR3 nucleotides: TGTGCCAGCAGCGTAGTAGGGGCTGGAAACACCATATATTTT.

The chain carries TRBV10-1 and TRBJ1-1, with 8 bases fitting TRBD1. Germline values: CDR1 WNHNN, CDR2 SYGVQD (reference sequence). V trimming: 4 bases; J trimming: 5 bases; junction bases outside the gene matches: 6. The CDR3 contains 14 residues. CDR3 loop: CASSVRTGRTEAFF. In DNA, the CDR3 is TGCGCCAGCAGTGTCCGGACAGGGAGAACTGAAGCTTTCTTT.

The rearrangement uses TRBV7-2 and TRBJ1-1; TRBD1 matches 9 bases. This CDR3 has 14 residues. Germline loops: CDR1 SGHTA, CDR2 FQGNSA. The V gene end was trimmed by 5 bases and the J gene end by 3 bases; junction bases not matched to a gene: 4. The chain's CDR3 is CASSRGQGYTEAFF. CDR3 DNA: TGTGCCAGCAGCAGAGGACAGGGGTACACTGAAGCTTTCTTT.